The TCR beta chain under discussion was sequenced for a study of neurological immune-mediated disorders. In TCRdb, the 5' RACE reads were re-called with MiXCR into one record per CDR3 protein. The repertoire holds roughly 30,000 distinct CDR3 sequences, with 20% to 25% as singletons. The sample holds many counts of this clonotype. This receptor was obtained from a man aged 50 to 59 with HTLV-1-associated myelopathy (HAM/TSP). Sequencing input: CD4+ T cells from blood.

This chain's CDR3 is CASGDTQYF. Written as DNA, the CDR3 is TGTGCCAGCGGAGATACGCAGTATTTT. The V and J genes are TRBV25-1 and TRBJ2-3; unclear D gene. Germline V lookup: CDR1 MGHDK, CDR2 SYGVNS. Trimming shortened V by 8 bases and J by 5 bases, and 2 bases separated the two germline ends. The CDR3 length is 9 residues. The variable domain in full, with the rest retrieved from reference TRBV25-1 and TRBJ2-3, is EADIYQTPRYLVIGTGKKITLECSQTMGHDKMYWYQQDPGMELHLIHYSYGVNSTEKGDLSSESTVSRIRTEHFPLTLESARPSHTSQYLCASGDTQYFGPGTRLTVL.